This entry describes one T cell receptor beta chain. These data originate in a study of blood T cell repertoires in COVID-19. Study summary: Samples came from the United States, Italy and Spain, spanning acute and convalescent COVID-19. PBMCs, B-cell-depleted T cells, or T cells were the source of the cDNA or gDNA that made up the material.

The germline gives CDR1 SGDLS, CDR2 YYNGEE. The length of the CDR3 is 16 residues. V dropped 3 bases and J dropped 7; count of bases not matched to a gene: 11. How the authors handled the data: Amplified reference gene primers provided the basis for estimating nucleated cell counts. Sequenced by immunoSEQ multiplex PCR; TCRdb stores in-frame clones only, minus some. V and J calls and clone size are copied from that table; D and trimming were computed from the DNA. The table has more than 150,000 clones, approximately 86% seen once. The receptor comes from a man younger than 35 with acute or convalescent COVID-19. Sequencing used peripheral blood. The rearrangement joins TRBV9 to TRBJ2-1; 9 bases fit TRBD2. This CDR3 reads CASSAPGVAGVNEQFF. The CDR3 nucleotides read TGTGCCAGCAGCGCTCCGGGGGTAGCGGGGGTGAATGAGCAGTTCTTC. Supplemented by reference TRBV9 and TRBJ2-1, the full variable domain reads DSGVTQTPKHLITATGQRVTLRCSPRSGDLSVYWYQQSLDQGLQFLIQYYNGEERAKGNILERFSAQQFPDLHSELNLSSLELGDSALYFCASSAPGVAGVNEQFFGPGTRLTVL.